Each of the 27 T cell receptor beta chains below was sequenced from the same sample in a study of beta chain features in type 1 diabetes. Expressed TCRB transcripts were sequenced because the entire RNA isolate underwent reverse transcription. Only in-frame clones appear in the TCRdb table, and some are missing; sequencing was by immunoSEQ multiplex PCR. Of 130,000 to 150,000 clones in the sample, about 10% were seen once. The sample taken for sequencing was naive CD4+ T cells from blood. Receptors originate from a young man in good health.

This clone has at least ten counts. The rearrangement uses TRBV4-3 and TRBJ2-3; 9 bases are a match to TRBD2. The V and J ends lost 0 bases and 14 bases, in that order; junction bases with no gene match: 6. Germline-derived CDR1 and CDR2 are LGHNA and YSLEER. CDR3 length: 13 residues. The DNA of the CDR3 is TGCGCCAGCAGCCAAGAAGGCCTAGCGGGGCGGTATTTT. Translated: CASSQEGLAGRYF.

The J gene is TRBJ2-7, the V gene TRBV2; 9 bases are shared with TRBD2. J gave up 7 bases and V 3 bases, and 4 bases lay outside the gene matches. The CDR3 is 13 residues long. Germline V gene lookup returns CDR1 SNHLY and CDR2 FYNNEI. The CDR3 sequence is CASSEALAGEQYF. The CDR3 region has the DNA TGTGCCAGCAGTGAGGCGCTAGCGGGAGAGCAGTACTTC.

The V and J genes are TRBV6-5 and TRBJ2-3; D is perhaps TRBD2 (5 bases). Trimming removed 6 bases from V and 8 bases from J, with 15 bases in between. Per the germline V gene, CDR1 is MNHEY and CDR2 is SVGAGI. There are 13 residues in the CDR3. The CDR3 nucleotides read TGTGCCAGCAGCGAGACGCCACGGGGTACGCAGTATTTT. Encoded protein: CASSETPRGTQYF.

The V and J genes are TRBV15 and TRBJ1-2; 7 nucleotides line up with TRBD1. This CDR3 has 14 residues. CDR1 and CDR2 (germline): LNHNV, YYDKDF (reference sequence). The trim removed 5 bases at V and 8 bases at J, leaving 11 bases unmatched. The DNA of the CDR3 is TGTGCCACCAGCGCCCGACAGGGTATTTACGGCTACACCTTC. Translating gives CATSARQGIYGYTF.

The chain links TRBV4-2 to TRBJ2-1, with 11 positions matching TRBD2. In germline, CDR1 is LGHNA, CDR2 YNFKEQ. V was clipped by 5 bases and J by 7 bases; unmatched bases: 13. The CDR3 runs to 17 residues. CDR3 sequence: CASSYTVAGGGGNEQFF. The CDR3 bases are TGTGCCAGCAGCTACACCGTAGCGGGGGGGGGAGGGAATGAGCAGTTCTTC.

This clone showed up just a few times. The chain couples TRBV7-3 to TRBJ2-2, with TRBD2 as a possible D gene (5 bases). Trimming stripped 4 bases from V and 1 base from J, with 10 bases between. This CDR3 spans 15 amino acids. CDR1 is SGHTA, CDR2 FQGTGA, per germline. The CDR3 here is CASSSEDGNTGELFF. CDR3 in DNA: TGTGCCAGCAGCTCGGAGGACGGGAACACCGGGGAGCTGTTTTTT.

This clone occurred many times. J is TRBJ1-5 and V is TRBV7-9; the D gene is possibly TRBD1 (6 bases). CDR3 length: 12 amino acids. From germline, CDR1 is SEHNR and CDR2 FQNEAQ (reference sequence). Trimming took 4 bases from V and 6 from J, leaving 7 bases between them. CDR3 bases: TGTGCCAGCAGCTCAGGGGCTCAGCCCCAGCATTTT. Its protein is CASSSGAQPQHF.

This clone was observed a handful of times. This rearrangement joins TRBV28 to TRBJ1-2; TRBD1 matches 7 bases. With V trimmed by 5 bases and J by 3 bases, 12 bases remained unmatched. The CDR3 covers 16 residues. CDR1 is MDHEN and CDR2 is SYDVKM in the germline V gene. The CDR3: CASSPLLTGTYYGYTF. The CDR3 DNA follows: TGTGCCAGCAGTCCCCTCCTGACAGGGACGTACTATGGCTACACCTTC.

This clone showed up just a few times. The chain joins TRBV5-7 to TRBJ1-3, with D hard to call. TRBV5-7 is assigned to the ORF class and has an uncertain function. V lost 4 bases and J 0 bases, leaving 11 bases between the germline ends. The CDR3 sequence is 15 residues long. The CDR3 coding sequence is TGTGCCAGCAGCCCTGACTGGAGCTCTGGAAACACCATATATTTT. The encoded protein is CASSPDWSSGNTIYF.

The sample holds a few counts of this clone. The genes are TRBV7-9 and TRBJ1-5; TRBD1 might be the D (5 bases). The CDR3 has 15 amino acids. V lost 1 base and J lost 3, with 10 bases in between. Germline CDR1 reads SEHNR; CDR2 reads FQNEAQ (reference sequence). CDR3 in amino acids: CASSLEGLYNQPQHF. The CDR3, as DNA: TGTGCCAGCAGCTTAGAGGGACTATACAATCAGCCCCAGCATTTT.

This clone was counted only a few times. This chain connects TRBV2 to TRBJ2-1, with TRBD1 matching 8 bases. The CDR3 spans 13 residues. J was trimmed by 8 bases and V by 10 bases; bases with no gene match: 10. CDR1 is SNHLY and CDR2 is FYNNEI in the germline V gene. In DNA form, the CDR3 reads TGTGCCAAGAGGGAGACAGGGGACGATGAGCAGTTCTTC. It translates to CAKRETGDDEQFF. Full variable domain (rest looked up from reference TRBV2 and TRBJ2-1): EPEVTQTPSHQVTQMGQEVILRCVPISNHLYFYWYRQILGQKVEFLVSFYNNEISEKSEIFDDQFSVERPDGSNFTLKIRSTKLEDSAMYFCAKRETGDDEQFFGPGTRLTVL.

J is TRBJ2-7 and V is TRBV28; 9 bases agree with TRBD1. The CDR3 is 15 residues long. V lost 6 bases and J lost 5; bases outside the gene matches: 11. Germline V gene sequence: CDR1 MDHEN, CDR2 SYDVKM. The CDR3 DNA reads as TGTGCCAGCAGCACCCCCGGGACAGGGACCCACGAGCAGTACTTC. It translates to CASSTPGTGTHEQYF.

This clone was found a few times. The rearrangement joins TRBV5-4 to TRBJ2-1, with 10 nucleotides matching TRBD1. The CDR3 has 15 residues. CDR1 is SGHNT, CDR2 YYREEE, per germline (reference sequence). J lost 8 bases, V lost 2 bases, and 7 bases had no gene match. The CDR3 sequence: CASSFSGQGFDEQFF. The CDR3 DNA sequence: TGTGCCAGCAGCTTTTCGGGACAGGGGTTCGATGAGCAGTTCTTC.

The CDR3: CASSLRQRYYEQYF. The CDR3 DNA reads TGTGCCAGCAGCTTAAGGCAGCGGTACTACGAGCAGTACTTC. The rearrangement links TRBV7-2 to TRBJ2-7; possibly TRBD2 for D (5 bases). The V gene lost 2 bases and the J gene lost 3 bases, with 11 bases spanning the gap. The CDR3 sequence is 14 residues long. In germline, CDR1 is SGHTA, CDR2 FQGNSA.

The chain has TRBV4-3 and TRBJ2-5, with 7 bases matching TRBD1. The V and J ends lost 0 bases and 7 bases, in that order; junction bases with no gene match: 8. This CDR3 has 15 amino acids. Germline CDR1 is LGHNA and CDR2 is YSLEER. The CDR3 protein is CASSQETGQGVTQYF. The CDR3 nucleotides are TGCGCCAGCAGCCAAGAAACAGGCCAGGGGGTGACCCAGTACTTC.

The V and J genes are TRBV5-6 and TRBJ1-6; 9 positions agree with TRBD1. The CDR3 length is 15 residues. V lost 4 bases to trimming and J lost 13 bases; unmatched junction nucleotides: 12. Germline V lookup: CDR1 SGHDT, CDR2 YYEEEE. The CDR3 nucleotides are TGTGCCAGCAGCCCCCGGGACAGGGCCCCTGGGCCCCTCCACTTT. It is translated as CASSPRDRAPGPLHF.

The DNA for the CDR3 is TGTGCCTGGAGTTCGGCGGGTGGAAACACCATATATTTT. Translated: CAWSSAGGNTIYF. The V call is TRBV30, the J call TRBJ1-3; no firm D call. Per the germline V gene, CDR1 is GTSNPN and CDR2 is SVGIG (reference sequence). V was trimmed by 2 bases and J by 3 bases, leaving 8 bases between them. CDR3 length equals 13 residues.

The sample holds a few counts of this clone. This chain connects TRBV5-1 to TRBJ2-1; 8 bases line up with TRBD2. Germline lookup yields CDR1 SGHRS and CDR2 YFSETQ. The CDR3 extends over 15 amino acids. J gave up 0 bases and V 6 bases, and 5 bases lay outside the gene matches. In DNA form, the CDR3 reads TGCGCCAGCACCCGGCGGGGGGCCTCCTACAATGAGCAGTTCTTC. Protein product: CASTRRGASYNEQFF.

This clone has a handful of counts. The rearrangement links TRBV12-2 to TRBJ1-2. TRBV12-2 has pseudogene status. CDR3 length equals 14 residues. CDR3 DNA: TGTGCAAGTCGCTTTTACCGCCAGGACTGTGGCTACACCTTC. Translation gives CASRFYRQDCGYTF.

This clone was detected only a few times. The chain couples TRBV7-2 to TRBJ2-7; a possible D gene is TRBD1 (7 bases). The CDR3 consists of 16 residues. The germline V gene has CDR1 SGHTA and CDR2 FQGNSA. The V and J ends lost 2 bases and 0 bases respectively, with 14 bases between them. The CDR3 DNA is TGTGCCAGCAGCTTACAGGGGCAGGGGGGCTCCTACGAGCAGTACTTC. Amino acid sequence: CASSLQGQGGSYEQYF.

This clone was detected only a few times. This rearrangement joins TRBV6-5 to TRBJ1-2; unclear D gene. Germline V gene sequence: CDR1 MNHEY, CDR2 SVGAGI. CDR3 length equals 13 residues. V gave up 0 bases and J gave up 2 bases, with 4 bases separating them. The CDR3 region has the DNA TGTGCCAGCAGTTACTCAACAAACTATGGCTACACCTTC. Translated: CASSYSTNYGYTF.

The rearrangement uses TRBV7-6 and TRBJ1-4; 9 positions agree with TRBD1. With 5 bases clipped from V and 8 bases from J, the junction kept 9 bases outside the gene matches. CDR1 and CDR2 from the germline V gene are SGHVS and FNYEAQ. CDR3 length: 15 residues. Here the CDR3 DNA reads TGTGCCAGCAGCGGACGGACAGGGGAAGACGAAAAACTGTTTTTT. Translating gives CASSGRTGEDEKLFF.

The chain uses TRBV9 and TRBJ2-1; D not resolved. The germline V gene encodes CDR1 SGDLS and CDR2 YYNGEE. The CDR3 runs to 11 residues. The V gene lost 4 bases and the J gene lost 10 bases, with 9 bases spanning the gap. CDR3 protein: CASSPSREQFF. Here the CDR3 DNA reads TGTGCCAGCAGCCCTTCCCGGGAGCAGTTCTTC.

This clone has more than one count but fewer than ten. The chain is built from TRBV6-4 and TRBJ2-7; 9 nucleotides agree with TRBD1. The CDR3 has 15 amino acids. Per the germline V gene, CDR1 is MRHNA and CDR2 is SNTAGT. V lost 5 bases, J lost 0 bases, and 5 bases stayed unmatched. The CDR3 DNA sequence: TGTGCCAGCAGTCGGGACAGGGCGAACTCCTACGAGCAGTACTTC. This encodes CASSRDRANSYEQYF.

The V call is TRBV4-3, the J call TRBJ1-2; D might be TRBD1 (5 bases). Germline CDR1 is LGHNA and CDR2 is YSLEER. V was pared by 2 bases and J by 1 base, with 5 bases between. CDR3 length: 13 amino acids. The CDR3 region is CASSQQGNYGYTF. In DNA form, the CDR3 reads TGCGCCAGCAGCCAACAGGGTAACTATGGCTACACCTTC.

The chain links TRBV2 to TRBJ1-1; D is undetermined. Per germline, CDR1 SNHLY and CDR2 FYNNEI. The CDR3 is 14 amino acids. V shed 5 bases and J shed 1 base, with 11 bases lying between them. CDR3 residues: CASSTAEENTEAFF. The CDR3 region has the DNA TGTGCCAGCAGTACCGCGGAGGAGAACACTGAAGCTTTCTTT.

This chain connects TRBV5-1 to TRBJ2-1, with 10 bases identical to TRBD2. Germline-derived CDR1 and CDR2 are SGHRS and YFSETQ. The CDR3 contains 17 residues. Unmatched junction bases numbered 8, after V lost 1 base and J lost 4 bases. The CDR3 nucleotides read TGCGCCAGCAGCTTGCAACCGCTAGCGGGGGTTTACAATGAGCAGTTCTTC. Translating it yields CASSLQPLAGVYNEQFF.